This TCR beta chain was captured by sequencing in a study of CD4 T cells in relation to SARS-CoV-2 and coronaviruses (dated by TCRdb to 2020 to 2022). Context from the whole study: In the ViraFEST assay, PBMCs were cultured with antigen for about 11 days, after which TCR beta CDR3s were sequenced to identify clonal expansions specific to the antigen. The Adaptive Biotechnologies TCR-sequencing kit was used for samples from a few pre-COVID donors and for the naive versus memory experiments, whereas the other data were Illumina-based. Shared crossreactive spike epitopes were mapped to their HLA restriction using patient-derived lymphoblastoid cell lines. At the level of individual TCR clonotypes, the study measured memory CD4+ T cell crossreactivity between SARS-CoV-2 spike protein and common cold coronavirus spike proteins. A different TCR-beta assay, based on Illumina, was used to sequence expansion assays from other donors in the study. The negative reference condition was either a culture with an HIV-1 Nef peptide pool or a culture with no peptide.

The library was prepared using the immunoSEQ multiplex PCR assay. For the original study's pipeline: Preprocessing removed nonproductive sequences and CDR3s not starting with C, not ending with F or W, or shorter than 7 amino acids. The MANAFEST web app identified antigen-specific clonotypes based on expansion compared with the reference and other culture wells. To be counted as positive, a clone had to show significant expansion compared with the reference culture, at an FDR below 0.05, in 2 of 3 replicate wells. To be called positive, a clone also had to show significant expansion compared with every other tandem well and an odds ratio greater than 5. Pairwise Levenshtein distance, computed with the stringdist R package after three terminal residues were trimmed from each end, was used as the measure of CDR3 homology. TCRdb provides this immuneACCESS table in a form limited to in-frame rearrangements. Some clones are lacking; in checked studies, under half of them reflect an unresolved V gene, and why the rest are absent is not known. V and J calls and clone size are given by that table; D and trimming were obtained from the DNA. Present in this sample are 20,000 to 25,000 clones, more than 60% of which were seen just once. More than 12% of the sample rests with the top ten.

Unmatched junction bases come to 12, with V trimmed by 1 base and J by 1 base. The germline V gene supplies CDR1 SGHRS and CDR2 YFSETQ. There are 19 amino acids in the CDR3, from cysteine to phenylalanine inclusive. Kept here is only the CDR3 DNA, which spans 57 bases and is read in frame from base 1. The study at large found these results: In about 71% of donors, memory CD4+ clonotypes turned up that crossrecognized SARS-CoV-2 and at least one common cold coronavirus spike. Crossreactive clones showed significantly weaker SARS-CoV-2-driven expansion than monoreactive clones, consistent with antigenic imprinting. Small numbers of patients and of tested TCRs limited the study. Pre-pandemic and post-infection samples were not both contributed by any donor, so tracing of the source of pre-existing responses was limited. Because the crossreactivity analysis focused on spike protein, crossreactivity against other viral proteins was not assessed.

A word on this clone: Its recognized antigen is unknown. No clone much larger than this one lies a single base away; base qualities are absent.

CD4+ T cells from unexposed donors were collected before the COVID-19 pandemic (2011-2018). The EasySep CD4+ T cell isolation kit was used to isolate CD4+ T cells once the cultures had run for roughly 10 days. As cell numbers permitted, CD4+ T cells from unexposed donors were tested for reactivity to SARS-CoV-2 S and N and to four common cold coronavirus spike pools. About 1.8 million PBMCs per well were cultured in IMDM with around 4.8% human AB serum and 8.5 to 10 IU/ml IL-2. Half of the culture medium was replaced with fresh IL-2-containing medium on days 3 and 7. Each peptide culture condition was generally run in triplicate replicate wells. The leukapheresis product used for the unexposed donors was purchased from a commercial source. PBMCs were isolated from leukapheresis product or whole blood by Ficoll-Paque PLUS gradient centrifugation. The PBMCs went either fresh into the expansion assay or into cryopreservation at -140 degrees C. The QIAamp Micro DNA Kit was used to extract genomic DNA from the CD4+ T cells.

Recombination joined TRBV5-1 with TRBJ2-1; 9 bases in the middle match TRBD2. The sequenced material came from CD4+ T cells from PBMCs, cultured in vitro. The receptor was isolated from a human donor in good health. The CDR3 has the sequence CASSLYGLAGLMSYNEQFF. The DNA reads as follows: TGCGCCAGCAGCTTGTATGGGCTAGCGGGACTGATGTCCTACAATGAGCAGTTCTTC.